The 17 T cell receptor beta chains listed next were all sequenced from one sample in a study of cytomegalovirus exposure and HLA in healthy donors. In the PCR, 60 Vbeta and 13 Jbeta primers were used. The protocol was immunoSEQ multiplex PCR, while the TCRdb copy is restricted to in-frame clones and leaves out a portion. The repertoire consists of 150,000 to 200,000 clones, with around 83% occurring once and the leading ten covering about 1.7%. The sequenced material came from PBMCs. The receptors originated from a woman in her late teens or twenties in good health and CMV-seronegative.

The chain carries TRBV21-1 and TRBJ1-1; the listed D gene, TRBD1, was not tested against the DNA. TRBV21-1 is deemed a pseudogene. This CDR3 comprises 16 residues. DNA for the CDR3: TGTGCCAGCAGCAAGGTAACAGGAGACCTGAACACTGAAGCTTTCTTT. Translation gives CASSKVTGDLNTEAFF.

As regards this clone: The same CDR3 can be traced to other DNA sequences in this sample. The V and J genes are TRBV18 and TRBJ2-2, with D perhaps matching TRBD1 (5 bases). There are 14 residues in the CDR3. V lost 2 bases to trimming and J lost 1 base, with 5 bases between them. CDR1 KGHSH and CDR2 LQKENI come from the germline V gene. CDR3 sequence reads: CASSPRGNTGELFF. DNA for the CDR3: TGTGCCAGCTCACCAAGGGGGAACACCGGGGAGCTGTTTTTT.

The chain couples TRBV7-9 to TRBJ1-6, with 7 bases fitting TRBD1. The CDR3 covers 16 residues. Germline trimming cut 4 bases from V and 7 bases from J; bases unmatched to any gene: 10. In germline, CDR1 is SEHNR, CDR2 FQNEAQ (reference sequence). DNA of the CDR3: TGTGCCAGCAGCTCTGACTGGACAGGCTGGAATTCACCCCTCCACTTT. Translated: CASSSDWTGWNSPLHF.

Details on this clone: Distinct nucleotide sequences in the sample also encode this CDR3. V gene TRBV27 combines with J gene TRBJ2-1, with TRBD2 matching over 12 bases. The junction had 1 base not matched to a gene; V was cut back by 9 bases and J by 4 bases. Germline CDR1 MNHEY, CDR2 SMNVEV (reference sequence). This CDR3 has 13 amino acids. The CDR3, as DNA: TGTGCCAGTGGGACTAGCGGGTACAATGAGCAGTTCTTC. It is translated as CASGTSGYNEQFF.

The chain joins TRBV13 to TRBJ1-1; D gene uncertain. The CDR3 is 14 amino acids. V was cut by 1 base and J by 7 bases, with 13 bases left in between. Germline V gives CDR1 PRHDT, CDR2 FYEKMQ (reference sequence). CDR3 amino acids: CASSLENDPGEAFF. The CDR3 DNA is TGTGCCAGCAGCTTAGAGAACGATCCGGGTGAAGCTTTCTTT. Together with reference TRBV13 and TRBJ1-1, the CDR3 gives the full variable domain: AAGVIQSPRHLIKEKRETATLKCYPIPRHDTVYWYQQGPGQDPQFLISFYEKMQSDKGSIPDRFSAQQFSDYHSELNMSSLELGDSALYFCASSLENDPGEAFFGQGTRLTVV.

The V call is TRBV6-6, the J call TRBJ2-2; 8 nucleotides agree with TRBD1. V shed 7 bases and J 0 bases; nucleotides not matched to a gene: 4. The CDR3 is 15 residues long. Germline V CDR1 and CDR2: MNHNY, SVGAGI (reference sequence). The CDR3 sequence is CASKAGQANTGELFF. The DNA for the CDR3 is TGTGCCAGCAAGGCGGGACAGGCGAACACCGGGGAGCTGTTTTTT.

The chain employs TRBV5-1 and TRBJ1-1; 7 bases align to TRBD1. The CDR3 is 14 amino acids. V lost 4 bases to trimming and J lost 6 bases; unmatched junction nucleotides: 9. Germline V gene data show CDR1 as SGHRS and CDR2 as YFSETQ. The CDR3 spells CASSVDRWGPEAFF. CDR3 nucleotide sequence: TGCGCCAGCAGCGTGGACAGGTGGGGGCCTGAAGCTTTCTTT.

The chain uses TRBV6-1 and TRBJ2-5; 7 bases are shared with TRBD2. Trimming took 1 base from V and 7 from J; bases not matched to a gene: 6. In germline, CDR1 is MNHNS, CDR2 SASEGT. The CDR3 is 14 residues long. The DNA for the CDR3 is TGTGCCAGCAGTGAAGGGGGGGGGAGTGTGACCCAGTACTTC. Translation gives CASSEGGGSVTQYF.

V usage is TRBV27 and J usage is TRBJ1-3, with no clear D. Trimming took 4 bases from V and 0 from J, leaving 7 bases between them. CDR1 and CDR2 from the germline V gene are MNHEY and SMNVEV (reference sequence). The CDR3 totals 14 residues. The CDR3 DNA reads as TGTGCCAGCAGTTCCGACATCTCTGGAAACACCATATATTTT. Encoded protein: CASSSDISGNTIYF.

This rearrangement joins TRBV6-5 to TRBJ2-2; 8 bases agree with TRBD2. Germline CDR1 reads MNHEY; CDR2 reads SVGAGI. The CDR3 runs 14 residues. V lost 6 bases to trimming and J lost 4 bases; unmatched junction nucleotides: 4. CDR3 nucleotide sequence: TGTGCCAGCAGACGGGAGGGGCGCACCGGGGAGCTGTTTTTT. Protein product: CASRREGRTGELFF.

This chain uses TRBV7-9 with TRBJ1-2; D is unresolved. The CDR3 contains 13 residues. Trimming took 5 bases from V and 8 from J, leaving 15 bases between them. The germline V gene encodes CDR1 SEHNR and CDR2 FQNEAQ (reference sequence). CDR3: CASSPPNNEGYTF. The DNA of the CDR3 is TGTGCCAGCAGCCCGCCCAACAACGAAGGCTACACCTTC.

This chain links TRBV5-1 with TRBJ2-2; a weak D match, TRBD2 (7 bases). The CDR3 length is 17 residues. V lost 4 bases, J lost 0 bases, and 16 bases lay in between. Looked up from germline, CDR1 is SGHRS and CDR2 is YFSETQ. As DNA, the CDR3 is TGCGCCAGCAGCCCAGGGAGGGGGACGTCGAACACCGGGGAGCTGTTTTTT. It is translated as CASSPGRGTSNTGELFF.

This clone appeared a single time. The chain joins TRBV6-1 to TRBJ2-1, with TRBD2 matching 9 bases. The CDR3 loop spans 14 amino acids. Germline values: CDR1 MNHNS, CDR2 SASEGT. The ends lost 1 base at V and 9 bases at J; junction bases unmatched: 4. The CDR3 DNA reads TGTGCCAGCAGTGAAGGGACTAGCGACACTGAGCAGTTCTTC. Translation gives CASSEGTSDTEQFF.

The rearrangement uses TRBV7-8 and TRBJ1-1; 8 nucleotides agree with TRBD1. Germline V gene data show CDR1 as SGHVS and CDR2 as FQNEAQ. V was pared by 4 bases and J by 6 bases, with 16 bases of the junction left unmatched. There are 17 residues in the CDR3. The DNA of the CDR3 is TGTGCCAGCAGCTCATTAAGGGCACAGGGGGGGACCCCTGAAGCTTTCTTT. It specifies CASSSLRAQGGTPEAFF.

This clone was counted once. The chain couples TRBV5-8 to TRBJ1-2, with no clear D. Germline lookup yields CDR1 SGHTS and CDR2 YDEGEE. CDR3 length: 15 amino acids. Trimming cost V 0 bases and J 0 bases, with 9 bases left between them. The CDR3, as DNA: TGTGCCAGCAGCTTGGCGGCAGGCGCTAACTATGGCTACACCTTC. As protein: CASSLAAGANYGYTF.

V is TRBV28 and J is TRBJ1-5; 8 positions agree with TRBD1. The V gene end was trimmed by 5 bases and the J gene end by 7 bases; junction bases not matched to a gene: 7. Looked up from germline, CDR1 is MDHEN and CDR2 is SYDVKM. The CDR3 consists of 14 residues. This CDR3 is CASSLPTGGQPQHF. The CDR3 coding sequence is TGTGCCAGCAGTCTGCCTACAGGGGGACAGCCCCAGCATTTT.

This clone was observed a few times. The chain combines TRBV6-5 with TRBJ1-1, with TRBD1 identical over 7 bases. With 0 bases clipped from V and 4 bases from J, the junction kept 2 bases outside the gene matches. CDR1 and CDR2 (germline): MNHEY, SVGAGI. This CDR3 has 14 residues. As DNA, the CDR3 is TGTGCCAGCAGTTACTCGACAGGGCTCACTGAAGCTTTCTTT. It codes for CASSYSTGLTEAFF.